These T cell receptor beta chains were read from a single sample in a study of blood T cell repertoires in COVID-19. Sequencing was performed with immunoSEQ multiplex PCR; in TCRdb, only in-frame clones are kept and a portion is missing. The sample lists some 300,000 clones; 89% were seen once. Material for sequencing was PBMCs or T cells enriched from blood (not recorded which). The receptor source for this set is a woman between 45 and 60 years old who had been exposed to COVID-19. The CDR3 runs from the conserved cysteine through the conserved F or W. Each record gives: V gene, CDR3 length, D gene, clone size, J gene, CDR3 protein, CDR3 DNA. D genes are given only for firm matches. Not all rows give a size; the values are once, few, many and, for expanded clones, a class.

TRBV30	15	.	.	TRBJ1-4	CAWRRRGATNEKLFF	TGTGCCTGGCGGCGGAGGGGTGCAACTAATGAAAAACTGTTTTTT
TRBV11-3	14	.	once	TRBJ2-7	CASSRGGVSYEQYF	TGTGCCAGCAGCAGAGGGGGGGTTTCCTACGAGCAGTACTTC
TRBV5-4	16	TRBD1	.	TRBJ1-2	CASSLEEGARPYGYTF	TGTGCCAGCAGCTTGGAAGAGGGGGCGCGTCCCTATGGCTACACCTTC
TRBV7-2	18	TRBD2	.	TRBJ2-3	CASSLARGTGTSLDTQYF	TGTGCCAGCAGCTTAGCGAGGGGTACAGGGACTAGTTTAGATACGCAGTATTTT
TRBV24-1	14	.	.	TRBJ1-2	CATSDFPRGYGYTF	TGTGCCACCAGTGATTTCCCCCGGGGGTATGGCTACACCTTC
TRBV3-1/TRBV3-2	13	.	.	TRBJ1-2	CASSLTGNYGYTF	TGTGCCAGCAGCCTCACAGGGAACTATGGCTACACCTTC
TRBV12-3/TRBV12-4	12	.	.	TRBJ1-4	CASSPREEKLFF	TGTGCCAGCAGTCCGAGGGAGGAAAAACTGTTTTTT
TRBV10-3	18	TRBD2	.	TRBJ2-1	CAIRSTAGGVNSYNEQFF	TGTGCCATCAGAAGCACAGCGGGGGGCGTTAATTCATACAATGAGCAGTTCTTC
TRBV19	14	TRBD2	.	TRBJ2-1	CASSIKRGNNEQFF	TGTGCCAGTAGTATAAAGCGGGGGAACAATGAGCAGTTCTTC
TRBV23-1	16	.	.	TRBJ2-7	CASSPHLPRAFYEQYF	TGCGCCAGCAGTCCCCACCTTCCGAGGGCCTTTTACGAGCAGTACTTC
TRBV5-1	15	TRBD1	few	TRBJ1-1	CASTEQGSGTTEAFF	TGCGCCAGCACCGAACAGGGGTCCGGCACTACTGAAGCTTTCTTT
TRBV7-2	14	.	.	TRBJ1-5	CASSLWGVGQPQHF	TGTGCCAGCAGCTTATGGGGGGTGGGTCAGCCCCAGCATTTT
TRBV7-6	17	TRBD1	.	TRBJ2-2	CASSHHLGQGLTGELFF	TGTGCCAGCAGCCATCACCTGGGACAGGGATTAACCGGGGAGCTGTTTTTT
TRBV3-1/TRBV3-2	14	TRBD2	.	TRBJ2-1	CASKGTSESAEQFF	TGTGCCAGCAAGGGCACTAGCGAGTCGGCTGAGCAGTTCTTC
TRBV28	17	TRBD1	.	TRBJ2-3	CASRYPTGGKGTDTQYF	TGTGCCAGCAGATATCCTACAGGGGGCAAAGGCACAGATACGCAGTATTTT
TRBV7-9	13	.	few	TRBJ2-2	CASSTANTGELFF	TGTGCCAGCAGCACAGCGAACACCGGGGAGCTGTTTTTT
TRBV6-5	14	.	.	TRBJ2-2	CASSSSGGVAGVFF	TGTGCCAGCAGTTCCTCAGGAGGGGTAGCCGGGGTGTTTTTT
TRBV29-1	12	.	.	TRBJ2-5	CSVVEGIQTQYF	TGCAGCGTTGTTGAGGGTATCCAGACCCAGTACTTC
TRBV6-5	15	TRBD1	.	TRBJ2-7	CASSRGTGVGYEQYF	TGTGCCAGCAGTCGTGGGACAGGGGTAGGCTACGAGCAGTACTTC
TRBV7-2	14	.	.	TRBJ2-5	CASSFPQGSETQYF	TGTGCCAGCAGCTTTCCACAGGGTAGCGAGACCCAGTACTTC
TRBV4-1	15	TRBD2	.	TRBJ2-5	CASSSGLAAQETQYF	TGCGCCAGCAGCAGCGGACTAGCAGCTCAAGAGACCCAGTACTTC
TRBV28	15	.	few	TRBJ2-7	CASSFSSFAMDEQYF	TGTGCCAGCAGTTTTTCTAGCTTTGCAATGGACGAGCAGTACTTC
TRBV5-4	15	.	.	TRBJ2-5	CASSFGGGPLETQYF	TGTGCCAGCAGCTTTGGGGGGGGGCCGTTAGAGACCCAGTACTTC
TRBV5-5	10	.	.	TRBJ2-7	CASSQYEQYF	TGTGCCAGCAGCCAGTACGAGCAGTACTTC